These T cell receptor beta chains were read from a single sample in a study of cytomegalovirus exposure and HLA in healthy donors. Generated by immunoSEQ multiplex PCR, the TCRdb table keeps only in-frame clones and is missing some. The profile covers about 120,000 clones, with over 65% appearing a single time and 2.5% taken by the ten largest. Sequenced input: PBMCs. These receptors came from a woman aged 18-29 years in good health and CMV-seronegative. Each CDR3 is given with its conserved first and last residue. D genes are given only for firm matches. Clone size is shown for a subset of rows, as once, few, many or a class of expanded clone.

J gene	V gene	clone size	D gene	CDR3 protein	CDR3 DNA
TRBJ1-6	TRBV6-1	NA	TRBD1	CASRQGGNSPLHF	TGTGCCAGCAGACAGGGGGGTAATTCACCCCTCCACTTT
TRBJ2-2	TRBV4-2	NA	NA	CASSPSELGVRTGELFF	TGTGCCAGCAGCCCTTCAGAGCTCGGGGTTCGCACCGGGGAGCTGTTTTTT
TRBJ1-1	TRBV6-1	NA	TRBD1	CASSEKTGVTEAFF	TGTGCCAGCAGTGAGAAGACAGGGGTCACTGAAGCTTTCTTT
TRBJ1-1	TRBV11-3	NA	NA	CASTTTRGRAEAFF	TGTGCCAGCACCACCACAAGAGGGCGAGCTGAAGCTTTCTTT
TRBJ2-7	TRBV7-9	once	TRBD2	CASSLGGSVYEQYF	TGTGCCAGCAGCTTAGGCGGGAGCGTCTACGAGCAGTACTTC
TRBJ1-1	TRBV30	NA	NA	CAWSLQGNTEAFF	TGTGCCTGGAGTCTCCAGGGGAACACTGAAGCTTTCTTT
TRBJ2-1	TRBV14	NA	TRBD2	CASSPGLAPYNEQFF	TGTGCCAGCAGCCCAGGACTAGCTCCCTACAATGAGCAGTTCTTC
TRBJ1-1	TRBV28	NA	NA	CASSFLQDPLVGAFF	TGTGCCAGCAGTTTTTTGCAGGATCCCCTGGTTGGGGCTTTCTTT
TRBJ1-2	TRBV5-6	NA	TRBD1	CASSSLTGDLAGYTF	TGTGCCAGCAGCTCTCTTACAGGGGATCTCGCTGGCTACACCTTC
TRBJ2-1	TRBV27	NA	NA	CASSNLGRRAYDNEQFF	TGTGCCAGCAGCAACTTGGGGCGCAGGGCCTATGACAATGAGCAGTTCTTC
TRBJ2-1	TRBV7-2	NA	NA	CASSSLGSDYYNEQFF	TGTGCCAGCAGCTCGCTGGGTAGCGATTACTACAATGAGCAGTTCTTC
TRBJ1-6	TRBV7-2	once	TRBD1	CASSPRTGGVSYNSPLHF	TGTGCCAGCAGCCCTCGGACAGGGGGCGTATCCTATAATTCACCCCTCCACTTT
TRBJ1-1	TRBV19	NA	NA	CASHAGALNTEAFF	TGTGCCAGTCATGCAGGGGCCTTGAACACTGAAGCTTTCTTT
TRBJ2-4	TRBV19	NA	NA	CASTTGLAKNIQYF	TGTGCCAGTACTACGGGTTTAGCCAAAAACATTCAGTACTTC
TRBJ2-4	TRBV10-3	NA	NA	CATQGAKNIQYF	TGTGCCACCCAGGGCGCCAAAAACATTCAGTACTTC
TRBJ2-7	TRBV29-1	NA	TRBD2	CSVAVGLTRYEQYF	TGCAGCGTCGCCGTGGGACTAACGCGCTACGAGCAGTACTTC
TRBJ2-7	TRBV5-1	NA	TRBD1	CASSLAGTGSHEQYF	TGCGCCAGCAGCTTGGCTGGGACAGGGAGCCACGAGCAGTACTTC
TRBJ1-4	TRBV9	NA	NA	CASSAGRTAGNEKLFF	TGTGCCAGCAGCGCAGGGAGGACCGCCGGGAATGAAAAACTGTTTTTT
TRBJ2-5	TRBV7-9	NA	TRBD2	CASSLSVSGETQYF	TGTGCCAGCAGCTTAAGTGTTAGCGGGGAGACCCAGTACTTC
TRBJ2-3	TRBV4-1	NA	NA	CASSQVDSPDTQYF	TGCGCCAGCAGCCAAGTGGACAGCCCAGATACGCAGTATTTT
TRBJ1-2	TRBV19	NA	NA	CASSTAGIGYGYTF	TGTGCCAGTAGTACCGCAGGGATCGGCTATGGCTACACCTTC
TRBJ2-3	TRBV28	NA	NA	CASRESTDTQYF	TGTGCCAGCAGGGAGTCCACAGATACGCAGTATTTT
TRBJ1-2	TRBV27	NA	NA	CASSLTGDYGYTF	TGTGCCAGCAGTCTTACAGGAGACTATGGCTACACCTTC
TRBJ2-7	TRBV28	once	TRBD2	CASRNAGGPYEQYF	TGTGCCAGCAGAAATGCGGGAGGGCCGTACGAGCAGTACTTC
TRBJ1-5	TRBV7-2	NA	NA	CASSSGLINQPQHF	TGTGCCAGCAGCTCAGGACTCATAAATCAGCCCCAGCATTTT
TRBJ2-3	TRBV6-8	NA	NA	CASTPLGASTDTQYF	TGTGCCAGCACTCCGCTGGGGGCGAGCACAGATACGCAGTATTTT
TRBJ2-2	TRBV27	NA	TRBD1	CASSLRPPGQGRTGELFF	TGTGCCAGCAGCCTAAGACCCCCGGGACAGGGACGAACCGGGGAGCTGTTTTTT
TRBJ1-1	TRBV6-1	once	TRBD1	CAVPGQTNTEAFF	TGTGCCGTTCCGGGACAGACGAACACTGAAGCTTTCTTT
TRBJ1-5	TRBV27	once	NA	CASSPYVSNQPQHF	TGTGCCAGCAGTCCCTACGTTAGCAATCAGCCCCAGCATTTT
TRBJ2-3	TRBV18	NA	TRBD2	CASSPGLAATDTQYF	TGTGCCAGCTCACCAGGACTAGCGGCCACAGATACGCAGTATTTT
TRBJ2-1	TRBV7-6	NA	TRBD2	CASSLGLANSLRNEQFF	TGTGCCAGCAGCCTAGGACTAGCTAATTCCCTTCGCAATGAGCAGTTCTTC
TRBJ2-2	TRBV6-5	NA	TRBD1	CASRTGGGTGELFF	TGTGCCAGCAGGACAGGGGGAGGAACCGGGGAGCTGTTTTTT
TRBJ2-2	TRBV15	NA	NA	CATSSRTGELFF	TGTGCCACCAGCAGCAGGACCGGGGAGCTGTTTTTT
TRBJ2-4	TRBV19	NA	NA	CASSIYPGELAKNIQYF	TGTGCCAGTAGTATATATCCGGGGGAACTAGCCAAAAACATTCAGTACTTC
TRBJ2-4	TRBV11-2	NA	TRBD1	CASSLTTGAKNIQYF	TGTGCCAGCAGCTTAACGACAGGGGCCAAAAACATTCAGTACTTC
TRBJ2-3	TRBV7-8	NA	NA	CASSLAGKGDTQYF	TGTGCCAGCAGCTTGGCGGGGAAAGGAGATACGCAGTATTTT
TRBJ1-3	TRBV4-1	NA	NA	CASSKGMGASGNTIYF	TGCGCCAGCAGCAAGGGGATGGGGGCCTCTGGAAACACCATATATTTT
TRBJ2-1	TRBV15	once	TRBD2	CATSRGIGTSSYNEQFF	TGTGCCACCAGCAGAGGAATCGGGACTAGCTCCTACAATGAGCAGTTCTTC
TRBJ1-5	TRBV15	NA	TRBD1	CATSRTGVKRNQPQHF	TGTGCCACCAGCAGAACAGGGGTCAAACGTAATCAGCCCCAGCATTTT
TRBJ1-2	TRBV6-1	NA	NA	CASKGRAFEDYGYTF	TGTGCCAGCAAGGGGAGGGCCTTCGAGGACTATGGCTACACCTTC
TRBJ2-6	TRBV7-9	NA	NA	CASSLLVNSGANVLTF	TGTGCCAGCAGCCTACTCGTCAACTCTGGGGCCAACGTCCTGACTTTC
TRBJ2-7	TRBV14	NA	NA	CASSPPSGYEQYF	TGTGCCAGCAGCCCTCCGTCGGGTTACGAGCAGTACTTC